These T cell receptor beta chains were read from a single sample in a study of T cells in localized non-small cell lung cancer. Data came from immunoSEQ multiplex PCR; TCRdb stores just in-frame clones and leaves some out. The sample carries about 23,000 clones, over 75% recorded once. This sample comprised peripheral blood, obtained before any cancer treatment. These receptor sequences come from a woman aged 35 to 70 with stage I lung adenocarcinoma. Both conserved end residues are part of each CDR3. The D gene is left open where the match is weak. Only some rows state a clone size, as once, few, many or a class for expanded clones.

d_gene: NA
v_gene: TRBV5-4
j_gene: TRBJ2-3
abundance: NA
CDR3aa: CASTPARADPQDF
CDR3nt: TGTGCCAGCACCCCAGCTAGGGCCGACCCCCAGGATTTT

d_gene: TRBD1
v_gene: TRBV7-2
j_gene: TRBJ1-3
abundance: few
CDR3aa: CASSLSGTGANTIYF
CDR3nt: TGTGCCAGCAGCTTAAGCGGGACAGGGGCGAACACCATATATTTT

d_gene: NA
v_gene: TRBV6-6
j_gene: TRBJ1-1
abundance: NA
CDR3aa: CASSYGVKNTEAFF
CDR3nt: TGTGCCAGCAGTTATGGGGTTAAAAACACTGAAGCTTTCTTT

d_gene: NA
v_gene: TRBV10-3
j_gene: TRBJ1-6
abundance: NA
CDR3aa: CASRGTDYNSPLHF
CDR3nt: TGTGCCAGCAGAGGGACCGACTATAATTCACCCCTCCACTTT

d_gene: NA
v_gene: TRBV7-9
j_gene: TRBJ2-5
abundance: NA
CDR3aa: CASSLGEGPQETQYF
CDR3nt: TGTGCCAGCAGCTTAGGCGAGGGGCCGCAAGAGACCCAGTACTTC

d_gene: NA
v_gene: TRBV7-2
j_gene: TRBJ1-5
abundance: NA
CDR3aa: CASSLARASNQPQHF
CDR3nt: TGTGCCAGCAGCTTAGCCAGGGCTAGCAATCAGCCCCAGCATTTT

d_gene: TRBD1
v_gene: TRBV5-1
j_gene: TRBJ2-7
abundance: NA
CDR3aa: CASSLGTGSDEQYF
CDR3nt: TGCGCCAGCAGCTTGGGGACAGGATCTGACGAGCAGTACTTC

d_gene: TRBD2
v_gene: TRBV15
j_gene: TRBJ2-7
abundance: NA
CDR3aa: CATGRERVSGEQYF
CDR3nt: TGTGCCACCGGGAGGGAAAGGGTTTCTGGGGAGCAGTACTTC

d_gene: NA
v_gene: TRBV19
j_gene: TRBJ2-1
abundance: NA
CDR3aa: CASSMFLTSSYNEQFF
CDR3nt: TGTGCCAGTAGTATGTTCCTAACTAGTTCCTACAATGAGCAGTTCTTC

d_gene: NA
v_gene: TRBV4-1
j_gene: TRBJ1-4
abundance: once
CDR3aa: CASSLLDSEKLFF
CDR3nt: TGCGCCAGCAGCCTACTGGACAGTGAAAAACTGTTTTTT

d_gene: NA
v_gene: TRBV6-5
j_gene: TRBJ2-1
abundance: NA
CDR3aa: CASSYGPRAVYNEQFF
CDR3nt: TGTGCCAGCAGTTACGGCCCCCGAGCGGTGTACAATGAGCAGTTCTTC

d_gene: TRBD2
v_gene: TRBV7-2
j_gene: TRBJ2-3
abundance: NA
CDR3aa: CASRTSGRRLDTQYF
CDR3nt: TGTGCCAGCCGGACTAGCGGGAGGAGGTTAGATACGCAGTATTTT

d_gene: NA
v_gene: TRBV7-2
j_gene: TRBJ1-2
abundance: NA
CDR3aa: CASSLMEGGSGYTF
CDR3nt: TGTGCCAGCAGCTTAATGGAGGGAGGGTCTGGCTACACCTTC

d_gene: NA
v_gene: TRBV7-2
j_gene: TRBJ2-5
abundance: NA
CDR3aa: CASSRAGAGETQYF
CDR3nt: TGTGCCAGCAGTCGGGCAGGGGCGGGGGAGACCCAGTACTTC

d_gene: NA
v_gene: TRBV2
j_gene: TRBJ2-4
abundance: once
CDR3aa: CASSEGTSLAKNIQYF
CDR3nt: TGTGCCAGCAGTGAAGGGACATCGCTAGCCAAAAACATTCAGTACTTC

d_gene: NA
v_gene: TRBV5-1
j_gene: TRBJ1-5
abundance: NA
CDR3aa: CASSLGPREQDQPQHF
CDR3nt: TGCGCCAGCAGCTTGGGTCCCAGGGAACAAGATCAGCCCCAGCATTTT

d_gene: TRBD2
v_gene: TRBV9
j_gene: TRBJ2-1
abundance: NA
CDR3aa: CASSVHLGLAAYNEQFF
CDR3nt: TGTGCCAGCAGCGTACACCTCGGACTAGCGGCTTACAATGAGCAGTTCTTC

d_gene: TRBD1
v_gene: TRBV19
j_gene: TRBJ2-3
abundance: NA
CDR3aa: CASSNGEGQGIRDTQYF
CDR3nt: TGTGCCAGTAGTAACGGGGAGGGACAGGGCATTCGAGATACGCAGTATTTT

d_gene: NA
v_gene: TRBV7-8
j_gene: TRBJ2-7
abundance: NA
CDR3aa: CASSRVSIFNDYEQYF
CDR3nt: TGTGCCAGCAGTCGGGTCTCTATTTTTAACGATTACGAGCAGTACTTC

d_gene: NA
v_gene: TRBV4-3
j_gene: TRBJ1-3
abundance: NA
CDR3aa: CASSQGPRGSGNTIYF
CDR3nt: TGCGCCAGCAGCCAAGGTCCAAGGGGATCCGGAAACACCATATATTTT

d_gene: TRBD1
v_gene: TRBV5-1
j_gene: TRBJ2-3
abundance: NA
CDR3aa: CASSPGTASSTDTQYF
CDR3nt: TGCGCCAGCAGCCCGGGGACAGCCTCTAGCACAGATACGCAGTATTTT

d_gene: NA
v_gene: TRBV6-5
j_gene: TRBJ1-1
abundance: NA
CDR3aa: CASRRQTNTEAFF
CDR3nt: TGTGCCAGCAGGCGACAGACGAACACTGAAGCTTTCTTT

d_gene: NA
v_gene: TRBV7-2
j_gene: TRBJ1-1
abundance: NA
CDR3aa: CASSLQGEVTEAFF
CDR3nt: TGTGCCAGCAGCTTACAGGGTGAAGTCACTGAAGCTTTCTTT

d_gene: NA
v_gene: TRBV27
j_gene: TRBJ2-7
abundance: few
CDR3aa: CASRPSGRRASYEQYF
CDR3nt: TGTGCCAGCAGACCATCCGGGCGGCGTGCCTCCTACGAGCAGTACTTC

d_gene: NA
v_gene: TRBV7-9
j_gene: TRBJ2-4
abundance: NA
CDR3aa: CASSLVGAELNIQYF
CDR3nt: TGTGCCAGCAGCCTAGTTGGCGCCGAGTTAAACATTCAGTACTTC

d_gene: TRBD2
v_gene: TRBV11-3
j_gene: TRBJ2-1
abundance: NA
CDR3aa: CASSPRLAGGFNEQFF
CDR3nt: TGTGCCAGCAGCCCCCGACTAGCGGGAGGTTTCAATGAGCAGTTCTTC

d_gene: NA
v_gene: TRBV6-5
j_gene: TRBJ1-1
abundance: NA
CDR3aa: CANRPGGRDTEAFF
CDR3nt: TGTGCCAACAGGCCGGGGGGTCGGGACACTGAAGCTTTCTTT

d_gene: TRBD1
v_gene: TRBV7-2
j_gene: TRBJ1-1
abundance: NA
CDR3aa: CASSLGQGHTEAFF
CDR3nt: TGTGCCAGCAGCTTAGGACAGGGACACACTGAAGCTTTCTTT

d_gene: NA
v_gene: TRBV6-5
j_gene: TRBJ1-4
abundance: NA
CDR3aa: CASSRTGYEEKLFF
CDR3nt: TGTGCCAGCAGTCGTACAGGGTACGAGGAAAAACTGTTTTTT

d_gene: NA
v_gene: TRBV4-3
j_gene: TRBJ1-2
abundance: NA
CDR3aa: CASSPRSGFYGYTF
CDR3nt: TGCGCCAGCAGCCCTAGATCAGGGTTCTATGGCTACACCTTC

d_gene: TRBD2
v_gene: TRBV5-6
j_gene: TRBJ2-1
abundance: NA
CDR3aa: CASLAGEDNEQFF
CDR3nt: TGTGCCAGTTTAGCGGGTGAAGACAATGAGCAGTTCTTC

d_gene: NA
v_gene: TRBV27
j_gene: TRBJ2-3
abundance: NA
CDR3aa: CASESRGIGTDTQYF
CDR3nt: TGTGCCAGCGAAAGTCGGGGGATTGGGACAGATACGCAGTATTTT

d_gene: NA
v_gene: TRBV5-5
j_gene: TRBJ1-2
abundance: NA
CDR3aa: CASSLAVDRPNYGYTF
CDR3nt: TGTGCCAGCAGCTTGGCGGTGGACAGACCTAACTATGGCTACACCTTC

d_gene: NA
v_gene: TRBV7-3
j_gene: TRBJ2-6
abundance: NA
CDR3aa: CASSLRGGAGANVLTF
CDR3nt: TGTGCCAGCAGCTTAAGAGGAGGAGCTGGGGCCAACGTCCTGACTTTC

d_gene: NA
v_gene: TRBV5-1
j_gene: TRBJ2-1
abundance: NA
CDR3aa: CASSPGNNEQFF
CDR3nt: TGCGCCAGCAGCCCCGGGAACAATGAGCAGTTCTTC

d_gene: NA
v_gene: TRBV28
j_gene: TRBJ2-7
abundance: NA
CDR3aa: CASSLSGSSYEQYF
CDR3nt: TGTGCCAGCAGTTTAAGTGGGAGCTCCTACGAGCAGTACTTC

d_gene: NA
v_gene: TRBV28
j_gene: TRBJ1-2
abundance: NA
CDR3aa: CASSLGYHGYTF
CDR3nt: TGTGCCAGCAGTTTAGGCTACCATGGCTACACCTTC